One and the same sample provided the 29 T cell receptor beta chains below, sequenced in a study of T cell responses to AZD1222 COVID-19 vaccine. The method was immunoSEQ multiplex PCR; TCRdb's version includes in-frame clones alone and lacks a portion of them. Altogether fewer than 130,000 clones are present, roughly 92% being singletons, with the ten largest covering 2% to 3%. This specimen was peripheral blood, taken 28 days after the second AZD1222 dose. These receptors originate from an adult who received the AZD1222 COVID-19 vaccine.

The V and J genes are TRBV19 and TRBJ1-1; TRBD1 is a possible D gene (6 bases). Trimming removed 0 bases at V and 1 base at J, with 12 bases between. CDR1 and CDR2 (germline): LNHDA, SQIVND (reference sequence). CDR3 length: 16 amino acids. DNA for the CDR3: TGTGCCAGTAGTATAGACCCCGCGACAGGGAACACTGAAGCTTTCTTT. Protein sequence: CASSIDPATGNTEAFF.

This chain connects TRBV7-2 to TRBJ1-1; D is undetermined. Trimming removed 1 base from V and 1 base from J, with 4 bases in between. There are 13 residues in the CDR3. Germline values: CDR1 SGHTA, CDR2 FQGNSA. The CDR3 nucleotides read TGTGCCAGCAGCTTAGACAGGAACACTGAAGCTTTCTTT. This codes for CASSLDRNTEAFF.

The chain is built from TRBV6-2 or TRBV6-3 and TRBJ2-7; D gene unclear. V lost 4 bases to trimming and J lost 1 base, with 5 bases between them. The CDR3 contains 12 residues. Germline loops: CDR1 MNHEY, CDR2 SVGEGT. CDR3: CASSSLSYEQYF. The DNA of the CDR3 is TGTGCCAGCAGTTCCCTTTCCTACGAGCAGTACTTC.

As DNA, the CDR3 is TGTGCCAGCAGCAGGGCGGGAACCGGGGAGCTGTTTTTT. Translated, it gives CASSRAGTGELFF. This chain joins TRBV27 and TRBJ2-2, with a possible D match to TRBD2 (6 bases). The CDR3 has 13 amino acids. Trimming took off 6 bases at V and 5 bases at J, with 10 bases between the two ends. Germline loops: CDR1 MNHEY, CDR2 SMNVEV (reference sequence).

The CDR3 DNA follows: TGTGCCAGCAGTGACAGGAGGACAGGCAATCAGCCCCAGCATTTT. Its protein is CASSDRRTGNQPQHF. The V call is TRBV6-4, the J call TRBJ1-5, with D tentatively TRBD1 (6 bases). Trimming left V 2 bases short and J 2 bases short, with 10 bases between. Germline V gene data show CDR1 as MRHNA and CDR2 as SNTAGT. The CDR3 is 15 amino acids.

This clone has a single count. CDR3 nucleotides: TGCAGTGCTAGTCCCGCGAGTGGAGAACTAGCGGGCCCTCCAGGTACGCAGTATTTT. Residues: CSASPASGELAGPPGTQYF. This rearrangement joins TRBV20-1 to TRBJ2-3; the match to TRBD2 covers 9 bases. V trimming: 3 bases; J trimming: 8 bases; junction bases outside the gene matches: 24. CDR3 length: 19 amino acids. CDR1 is DFQATT and CDR2 is SNEGSKA in the germline V gene (reference sequence).

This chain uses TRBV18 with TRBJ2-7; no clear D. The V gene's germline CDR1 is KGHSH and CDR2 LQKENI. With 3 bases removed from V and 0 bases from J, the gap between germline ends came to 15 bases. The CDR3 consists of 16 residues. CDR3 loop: CASSPNDLRSSYEQYF. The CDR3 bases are TGTGCCAGCTCACCGAATGACTTACGCAGCTCCTACGAGCAGTACTTC.

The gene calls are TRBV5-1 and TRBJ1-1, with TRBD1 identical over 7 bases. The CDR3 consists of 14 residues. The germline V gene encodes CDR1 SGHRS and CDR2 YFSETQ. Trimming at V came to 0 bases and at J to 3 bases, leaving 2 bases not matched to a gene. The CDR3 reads CASSLAGTDTEAFF. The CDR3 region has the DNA TGCGCCAGCAGCTTGGCCGGGACAGACACTGAAGCTTTCTTT.

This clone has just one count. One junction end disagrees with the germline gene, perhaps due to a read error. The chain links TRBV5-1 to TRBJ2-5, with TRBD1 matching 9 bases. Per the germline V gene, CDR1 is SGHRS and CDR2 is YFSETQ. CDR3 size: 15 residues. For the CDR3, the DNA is TGCGCCAGCAGCTTGGGGACAGGGGTAGGAGAGGCCCAGTACTTC. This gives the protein CASSLGTGVGEAQYF.

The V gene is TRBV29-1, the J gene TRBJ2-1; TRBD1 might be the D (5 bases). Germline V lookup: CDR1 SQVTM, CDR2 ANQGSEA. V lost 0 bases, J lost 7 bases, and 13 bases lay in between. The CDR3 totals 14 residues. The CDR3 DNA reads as TGCAGCGTTGAAGATCTCCAGGGCGGAAATGAGCAGTTCTTC. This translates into CSVEDLQGGNEQFF.

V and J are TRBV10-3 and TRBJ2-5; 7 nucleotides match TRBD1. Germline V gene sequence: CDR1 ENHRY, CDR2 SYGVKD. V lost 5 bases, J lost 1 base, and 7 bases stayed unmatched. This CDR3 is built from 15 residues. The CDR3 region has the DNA TGTGCCATCAGTAGGGGGCAAGCGCTCCAAGAGACCCAGTACTTC. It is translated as CAISRGQALQETQYF.

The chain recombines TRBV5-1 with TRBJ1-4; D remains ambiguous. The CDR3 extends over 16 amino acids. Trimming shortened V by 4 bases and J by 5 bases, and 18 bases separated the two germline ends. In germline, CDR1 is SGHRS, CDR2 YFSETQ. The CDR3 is CASSEFGQPLNEKLFF. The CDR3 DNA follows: TGCGCCAGCAGCGAGTTCGGCCAGCCTTTAAATGAAAAACTGTTTTTT.

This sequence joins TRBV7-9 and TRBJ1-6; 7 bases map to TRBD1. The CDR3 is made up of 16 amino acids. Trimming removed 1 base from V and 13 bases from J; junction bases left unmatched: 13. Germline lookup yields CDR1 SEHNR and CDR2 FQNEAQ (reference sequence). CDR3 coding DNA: TGTGCCAGCAGCTTAGGGCCCCACGACAGGGTTAATCCCCTCCACTTT. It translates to CASSLGPHDRVNPLHF.

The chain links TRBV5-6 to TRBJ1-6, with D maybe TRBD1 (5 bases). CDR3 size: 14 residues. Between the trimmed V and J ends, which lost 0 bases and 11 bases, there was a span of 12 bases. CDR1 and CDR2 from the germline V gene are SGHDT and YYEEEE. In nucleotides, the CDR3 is TGTGCCAGCAGCTTGGTCACAGGCTCAGCACCCCTCCACTTT. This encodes CASSLVTGSAPLHF.

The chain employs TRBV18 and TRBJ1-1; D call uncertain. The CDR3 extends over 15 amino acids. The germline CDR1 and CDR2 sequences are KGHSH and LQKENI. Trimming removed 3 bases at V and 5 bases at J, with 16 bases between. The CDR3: CASSPVLGLTTEAFF. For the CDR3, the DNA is TGTGCCAGCTCACCGGTACTGGGATTAACAACTGAAGCTTTCTTT.

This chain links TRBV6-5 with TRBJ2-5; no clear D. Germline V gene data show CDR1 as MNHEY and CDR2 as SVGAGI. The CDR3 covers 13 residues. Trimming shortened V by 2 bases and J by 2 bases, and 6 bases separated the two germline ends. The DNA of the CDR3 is TGTGCCAGCAGTTACGGACCACAAGAGACCCAGTACTTC. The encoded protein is CASSYGPQETQYF.

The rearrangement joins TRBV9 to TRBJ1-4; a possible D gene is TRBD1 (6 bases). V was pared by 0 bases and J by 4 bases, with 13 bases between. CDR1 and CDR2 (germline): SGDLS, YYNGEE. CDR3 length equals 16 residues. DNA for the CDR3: TGTGCCAGCAGCGTAGTCGAGGGGGGCAATAATGAAAAACTGTTTTTT. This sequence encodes CASSVVEGGNNEKLFF.

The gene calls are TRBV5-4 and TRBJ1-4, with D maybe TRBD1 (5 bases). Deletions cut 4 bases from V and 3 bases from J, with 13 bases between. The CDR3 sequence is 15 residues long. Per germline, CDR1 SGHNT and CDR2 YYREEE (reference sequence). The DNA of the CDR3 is TGTGCCAGCAGCGCGGCGCGGGGGGCTAATGAAAAACTGTTTTTT. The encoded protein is CASSAARGANEKLFF.

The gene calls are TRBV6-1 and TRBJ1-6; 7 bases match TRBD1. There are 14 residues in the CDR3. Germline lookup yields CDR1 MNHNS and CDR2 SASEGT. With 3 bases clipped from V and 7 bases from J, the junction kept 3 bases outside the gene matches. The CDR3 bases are TGTGCCAGCAGTGATAGAGGGGGCAATTCACCCCTCCACTTT. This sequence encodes CASSDRGGNSPLHF.

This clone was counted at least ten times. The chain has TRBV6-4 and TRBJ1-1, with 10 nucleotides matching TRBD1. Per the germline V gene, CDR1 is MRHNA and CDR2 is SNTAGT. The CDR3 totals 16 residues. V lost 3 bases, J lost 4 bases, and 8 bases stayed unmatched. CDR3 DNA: TGTGCCAGCAGTGAGCATCCGGGACAGGGGTCCACTGAAGCTTTCTTT. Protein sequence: CASSEHPGQGSTEAFF.

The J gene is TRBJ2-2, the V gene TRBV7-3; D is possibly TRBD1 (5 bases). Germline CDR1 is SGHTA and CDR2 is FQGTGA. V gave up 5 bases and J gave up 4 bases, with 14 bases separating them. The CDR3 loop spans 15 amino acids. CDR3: CASSPTGQGTGELFF. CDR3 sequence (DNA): TGTGCCAGCAGCCCCACCGGGCAGGGCACCGGGGAGCTGTTTTTT.

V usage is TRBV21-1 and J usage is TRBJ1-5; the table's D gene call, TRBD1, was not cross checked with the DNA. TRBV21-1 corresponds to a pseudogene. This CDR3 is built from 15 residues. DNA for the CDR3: TGTGCCAGCAGCAATTTGTGGGGGCCTGATCAGCCCCAGCATTTT. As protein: CASSNLWGPDQPQHF.

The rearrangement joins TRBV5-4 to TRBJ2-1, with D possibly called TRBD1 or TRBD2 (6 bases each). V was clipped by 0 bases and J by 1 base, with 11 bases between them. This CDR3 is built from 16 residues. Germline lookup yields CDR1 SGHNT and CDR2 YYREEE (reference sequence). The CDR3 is CASSLGGAPSYNEQFF. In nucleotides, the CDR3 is TGTGCCAGCAGCTTGGGGGGGGCCCCGTCCTACAATGAGCAGTTCTTC.

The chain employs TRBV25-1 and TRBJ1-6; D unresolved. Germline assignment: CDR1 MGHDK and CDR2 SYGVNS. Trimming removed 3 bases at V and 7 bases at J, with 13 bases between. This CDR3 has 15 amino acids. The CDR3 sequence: CASSESLFGNSPLHF. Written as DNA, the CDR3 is TGTGCCAGCAGTGAGTCTTTATTTGGAAATTCACCCCTCCACTTT.

The CDR3, as DNA: TGTGCCATCAGAGAGGCCGGGGAGCTGTTTTTT. Translated, it gives CAIREAGELFF. The rearrangement links TRBV10-3 to TRBJ2-2, with D uncertain. The CDR3 has 11 amino acids. Germline V gene lookup returns CDR1 ENHRY and CDR2 SYGVKD. V was clipped by 6 bases and J by 6 bases, with 5 bases between them.

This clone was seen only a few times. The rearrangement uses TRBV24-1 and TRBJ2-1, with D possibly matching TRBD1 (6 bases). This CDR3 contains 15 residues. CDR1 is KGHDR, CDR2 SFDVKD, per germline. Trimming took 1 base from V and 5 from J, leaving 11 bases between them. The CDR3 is CATSDFGTQNNEQFF. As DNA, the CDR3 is TGTGCCACCAGTGATTTTGGGACACAAAACAATGAGCAGTTCTTC.

The CDR3 protein is CASSLLGENEQFF. The CDR3 DNA reads TGTGCCAGCAGTTTGCTCGGGGAGAATGAGCAGTTCTTC. V gene TRBV12-3 or TRBV12-4 combines with J gene TRBJ2-1, with D perhaps TRBD2 (5 bases). The CDR3 extends over 13 amino acids. V lost 3 bases and J lost 7, with 10 bases in between.

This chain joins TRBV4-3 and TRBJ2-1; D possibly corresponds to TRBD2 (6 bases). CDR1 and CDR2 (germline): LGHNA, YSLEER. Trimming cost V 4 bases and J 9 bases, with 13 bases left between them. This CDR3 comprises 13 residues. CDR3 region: CASSRLAGSEQFF. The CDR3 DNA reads TGCGCCAGCAGCCGTTTGGCGGGGAGTGAGCAGTTCTTC.

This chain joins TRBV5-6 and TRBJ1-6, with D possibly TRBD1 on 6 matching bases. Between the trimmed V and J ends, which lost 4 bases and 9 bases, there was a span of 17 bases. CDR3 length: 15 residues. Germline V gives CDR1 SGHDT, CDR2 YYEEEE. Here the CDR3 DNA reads TGTGCCAGCAGCGCGGGACACCTCAGGGGTTCACCCCTCCACTTT. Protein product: CASSAGHLRGSPLHF.